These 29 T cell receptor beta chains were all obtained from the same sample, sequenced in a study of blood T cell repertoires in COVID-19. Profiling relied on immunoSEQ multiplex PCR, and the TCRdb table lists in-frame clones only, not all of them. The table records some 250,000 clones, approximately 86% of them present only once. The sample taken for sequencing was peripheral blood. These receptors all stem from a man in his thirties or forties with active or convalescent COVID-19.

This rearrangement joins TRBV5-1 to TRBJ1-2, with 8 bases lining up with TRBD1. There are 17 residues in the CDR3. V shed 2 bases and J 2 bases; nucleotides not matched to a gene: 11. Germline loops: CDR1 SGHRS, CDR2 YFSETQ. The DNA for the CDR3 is TGCGCCAGCAGCTTCCGGACAGGGAATCAACAAAACTATGGCTACACCTTC. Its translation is CASSFRTGNQQNYGYTF.

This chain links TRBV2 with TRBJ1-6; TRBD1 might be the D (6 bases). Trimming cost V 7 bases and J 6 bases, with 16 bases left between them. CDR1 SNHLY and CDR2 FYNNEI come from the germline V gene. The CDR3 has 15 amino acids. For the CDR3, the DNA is TGTGCCAGCAAGCGGTGGGCAGGGGCTAATTCACCCCTCCACTTT. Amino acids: CASKRWAGANSPLHF. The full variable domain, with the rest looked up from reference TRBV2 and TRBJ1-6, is EPEVTQTPSHQVTQMGQEVILRCVPISNHLYFYWYRQILGQKVEFLVSFYNNEISEKSEIFDDQFSVERPDGSNFTLKIRSTKLEDSAMYFCASKRWAGANSPLHFGNGTRLTVT.

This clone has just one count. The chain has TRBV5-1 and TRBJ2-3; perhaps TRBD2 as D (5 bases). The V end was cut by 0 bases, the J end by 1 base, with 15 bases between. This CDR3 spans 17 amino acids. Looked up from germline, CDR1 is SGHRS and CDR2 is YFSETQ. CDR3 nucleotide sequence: TGCGCCAGCAGCTTGGGATCTAGCACGGGCGGCACAGATACGCAGTATTTT. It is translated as CASSLGSSTGGTDTQYF.

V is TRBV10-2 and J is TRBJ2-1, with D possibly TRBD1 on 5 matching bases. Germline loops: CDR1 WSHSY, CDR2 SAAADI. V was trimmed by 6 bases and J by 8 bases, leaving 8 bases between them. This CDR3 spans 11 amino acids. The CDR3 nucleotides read TGCGCCAGCAGCCCCAGGGATGAGCAGTTCTTC. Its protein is CASSPRDEQFF.

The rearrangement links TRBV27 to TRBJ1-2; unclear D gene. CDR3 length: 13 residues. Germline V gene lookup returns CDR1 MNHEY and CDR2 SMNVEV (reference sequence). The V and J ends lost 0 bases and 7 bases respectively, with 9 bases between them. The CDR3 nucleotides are TGTGCCAGCAGTTTATCTGGGTCGGGTGGCTACACCTTC. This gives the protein CASSLSGSGGYTF.

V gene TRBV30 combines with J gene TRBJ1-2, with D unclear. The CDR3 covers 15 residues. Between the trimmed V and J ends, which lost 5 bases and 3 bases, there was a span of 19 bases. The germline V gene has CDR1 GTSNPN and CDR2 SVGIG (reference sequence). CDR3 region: CAWWSQREGHYGYTF. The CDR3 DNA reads TGTGCCTGGTGGTCCCAGAGGGAAGGACACTATGGCTACACCTTC.

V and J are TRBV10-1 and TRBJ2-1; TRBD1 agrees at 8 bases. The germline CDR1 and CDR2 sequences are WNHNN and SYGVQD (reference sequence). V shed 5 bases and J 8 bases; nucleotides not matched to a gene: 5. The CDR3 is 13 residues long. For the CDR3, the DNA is TGCGCCAGCAGTTTGGACAGGGCCGATGAGCAGTTCTTC. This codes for CASSLDRADEQFF.

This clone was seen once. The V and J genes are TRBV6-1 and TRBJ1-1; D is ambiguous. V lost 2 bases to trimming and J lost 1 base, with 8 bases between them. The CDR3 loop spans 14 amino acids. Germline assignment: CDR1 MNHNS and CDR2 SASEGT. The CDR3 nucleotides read TGTGCCAGCAGTGAAAGGAGGAGGAACACTGAAGCTTTCTTT. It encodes CASSERRRNTEAFF.

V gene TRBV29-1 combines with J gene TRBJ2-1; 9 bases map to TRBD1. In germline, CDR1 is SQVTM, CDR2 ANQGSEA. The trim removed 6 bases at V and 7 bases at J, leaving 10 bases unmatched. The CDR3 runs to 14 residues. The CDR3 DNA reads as TGCAGCGTCGCCAACAGGGGGCGGGGGAATGAGCAGTTCTTC. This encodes CSVANRGRGNEQFF.

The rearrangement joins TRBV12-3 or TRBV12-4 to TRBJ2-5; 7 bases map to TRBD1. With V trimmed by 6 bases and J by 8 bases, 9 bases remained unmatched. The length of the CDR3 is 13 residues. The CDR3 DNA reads TGTGCCAGCAGCGGGACAGTCTCAGGTACCCAGTACTTC. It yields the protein CASSGTVSGTQYF.

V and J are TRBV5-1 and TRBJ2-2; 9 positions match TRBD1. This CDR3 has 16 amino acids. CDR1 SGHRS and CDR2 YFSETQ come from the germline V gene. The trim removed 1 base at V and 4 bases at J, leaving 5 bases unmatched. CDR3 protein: CASSLRDRAVTGELFF. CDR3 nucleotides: TGCGCCAGCAGCTTGCGGGACAGGGCGGTCACCGGGGAGCTGTTTTTT.

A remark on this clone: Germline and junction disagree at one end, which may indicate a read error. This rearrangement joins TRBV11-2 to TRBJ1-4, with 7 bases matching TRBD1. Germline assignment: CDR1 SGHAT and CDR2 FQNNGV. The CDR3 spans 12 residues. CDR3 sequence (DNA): TGTGCCAGCAGCCCAGGGGGGACGGTCACGATTTTT. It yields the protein CASSPGGTVTIF.

CDR3 region: CATQGPGGAGGELFF. The CDR3, as DNA: TGTGCCACCCAGGGGCCAGGGGGCGCAGGTGGGGAGCTGTTTTTT. This chain joins TRBV27 and TRBJ2-2; 8 nucleotides match TRBD1. The V gene end was trimmed by 10 bases and the J gene end by 8 bases; junction bases not matched to a gene: 15. This CDR3 comprises 15 residues. Germline V gene lookup returns CDR1 MNHEY and CDR2 SMNVEV (reference sequence).

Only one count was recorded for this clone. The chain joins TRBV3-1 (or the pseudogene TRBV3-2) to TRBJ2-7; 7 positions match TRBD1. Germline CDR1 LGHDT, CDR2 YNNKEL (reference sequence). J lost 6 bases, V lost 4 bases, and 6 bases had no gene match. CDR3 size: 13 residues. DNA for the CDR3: TGTGCCAGCAGCCTGCAGGGGGTTGGCGAGCAGTACTTC. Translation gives CASSLQGVGEQYF.

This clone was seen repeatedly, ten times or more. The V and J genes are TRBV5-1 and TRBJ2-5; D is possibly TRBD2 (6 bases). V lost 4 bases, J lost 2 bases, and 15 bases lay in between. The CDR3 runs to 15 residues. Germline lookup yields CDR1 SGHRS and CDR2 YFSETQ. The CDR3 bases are TGCGCCAGCAGCCCGATTACCGGGGGTCAAGAGACCCAGTACTTC. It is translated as CASSPITGGQETQYF.

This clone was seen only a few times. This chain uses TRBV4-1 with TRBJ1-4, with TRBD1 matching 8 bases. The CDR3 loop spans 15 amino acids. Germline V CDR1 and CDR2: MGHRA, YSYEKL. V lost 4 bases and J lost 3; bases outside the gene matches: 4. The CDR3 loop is CASSLTGVPNEKLFF. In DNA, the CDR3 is TGCGCCAGCAGCCTGACAGGGGTACCTAATGAAAAACTGTTTTTT.

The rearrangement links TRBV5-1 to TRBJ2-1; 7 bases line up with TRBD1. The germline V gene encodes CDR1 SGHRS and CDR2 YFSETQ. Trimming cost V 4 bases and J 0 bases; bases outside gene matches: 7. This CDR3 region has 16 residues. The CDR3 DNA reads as TGCGCCAGCAGCGATGGAGCAGGGGGCTCCTACAATGAGCAGTTCTTC. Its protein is CASSDGAGGSYNEQFF.

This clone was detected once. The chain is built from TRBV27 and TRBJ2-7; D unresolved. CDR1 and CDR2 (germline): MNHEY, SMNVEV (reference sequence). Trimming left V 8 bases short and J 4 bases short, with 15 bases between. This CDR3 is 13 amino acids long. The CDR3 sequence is CASYIGPGYEQYF. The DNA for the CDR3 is TGTGCCAGCTATATCGGCCCCGGGTACGAGCAGTACTTC.

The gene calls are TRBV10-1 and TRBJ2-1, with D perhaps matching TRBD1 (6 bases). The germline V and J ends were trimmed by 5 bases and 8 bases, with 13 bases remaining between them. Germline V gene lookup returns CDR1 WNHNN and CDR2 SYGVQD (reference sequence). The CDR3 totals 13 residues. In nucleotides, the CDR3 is TGCGCCAGCAGTCGGGACACCCCTGATGAGCAGTTCTTC. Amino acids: CASSRDTPDEQFF.

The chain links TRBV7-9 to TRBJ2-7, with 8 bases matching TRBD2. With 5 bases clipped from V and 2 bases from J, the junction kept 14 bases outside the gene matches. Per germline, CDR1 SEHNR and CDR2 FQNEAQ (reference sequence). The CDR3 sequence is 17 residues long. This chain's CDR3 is CASSPPLGAGGTYEQYF. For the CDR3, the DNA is TGTGCCAGCAGCCCCCCCCTGGGGGCGGGGGGAACCTACGAGCAGTACTTC.

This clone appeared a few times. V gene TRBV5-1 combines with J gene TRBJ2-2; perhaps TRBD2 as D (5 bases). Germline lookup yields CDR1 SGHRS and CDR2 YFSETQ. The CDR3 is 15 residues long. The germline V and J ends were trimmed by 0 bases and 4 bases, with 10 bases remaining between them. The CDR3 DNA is TGCGCCAGCAGCTTGGAGGTTGCGGGCACCGGGGAGCTGTTTTTT. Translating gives CASSLEVAGTGELFF.

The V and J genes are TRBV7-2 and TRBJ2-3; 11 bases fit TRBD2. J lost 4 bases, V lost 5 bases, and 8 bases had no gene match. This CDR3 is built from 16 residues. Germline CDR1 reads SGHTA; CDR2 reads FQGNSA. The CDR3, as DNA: TGTGCCAGCAGCCAACCCCTTAGCGGGGGGGCAGATACGCAGTATTTT. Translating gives CASSQPLSGGADTQYF.

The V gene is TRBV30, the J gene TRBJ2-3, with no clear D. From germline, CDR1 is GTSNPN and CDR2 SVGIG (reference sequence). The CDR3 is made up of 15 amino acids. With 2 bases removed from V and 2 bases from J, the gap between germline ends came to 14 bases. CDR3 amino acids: CAWSPLRSSTDTQYF. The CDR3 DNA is TGTGCCTGGAGTCCGCTCAGGTCCTCCACAGATACGCAGTATTTT.

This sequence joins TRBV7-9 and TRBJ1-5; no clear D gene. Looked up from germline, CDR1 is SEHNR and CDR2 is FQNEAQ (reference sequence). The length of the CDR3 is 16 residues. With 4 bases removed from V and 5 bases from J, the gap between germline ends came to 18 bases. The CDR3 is CASSSTRGGAYQPQHF. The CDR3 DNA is TGTGCCAGCAGCTCCACCCGGGGAGGTGCCTATCAGCCCCAGCATTTT. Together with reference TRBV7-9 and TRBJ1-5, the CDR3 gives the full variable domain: DTGVSQNPRHKITKRGQNVTFRCDPISEHNRLYWYRQTLGQGPEFLTYFQNEAQLEKSRLLSDRFSAERPKGSFSTLEIQRTEQGDSAMYLCASSSTRGGAYQPQHFGDGTRLSIL.

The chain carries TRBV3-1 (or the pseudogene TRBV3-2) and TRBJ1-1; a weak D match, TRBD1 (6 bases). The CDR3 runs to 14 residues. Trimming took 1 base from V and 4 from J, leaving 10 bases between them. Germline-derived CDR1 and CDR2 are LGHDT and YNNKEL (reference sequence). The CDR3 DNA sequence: TGTGCCAGCAGCCAAGGGGTCAGGGGCACTGAAGCTTTCTTT. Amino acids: CASSQGVRGTEAFF.

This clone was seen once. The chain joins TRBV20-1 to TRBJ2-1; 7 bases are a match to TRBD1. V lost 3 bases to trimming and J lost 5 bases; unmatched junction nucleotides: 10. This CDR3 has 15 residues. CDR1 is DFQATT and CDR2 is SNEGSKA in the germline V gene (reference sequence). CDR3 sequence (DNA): TGCAGTGCTAGTCTTCTCGACAGGGACAACAATGAGCAGTTCTTC. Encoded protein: CSASLLDRDNNEQFF.

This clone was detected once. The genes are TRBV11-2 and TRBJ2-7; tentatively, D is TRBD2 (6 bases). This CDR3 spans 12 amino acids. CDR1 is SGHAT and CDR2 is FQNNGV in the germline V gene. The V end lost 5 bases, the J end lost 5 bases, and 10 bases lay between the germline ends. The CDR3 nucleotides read TGTGCCAGCAGCATGGGACTCGACGAGCAGTACTTC. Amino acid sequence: CASSMGLDEQYF.

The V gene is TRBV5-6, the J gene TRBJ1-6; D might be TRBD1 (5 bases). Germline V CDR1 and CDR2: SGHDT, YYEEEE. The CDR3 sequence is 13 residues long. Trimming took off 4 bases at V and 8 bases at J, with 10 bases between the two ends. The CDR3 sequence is CASSVQGYSPLHF. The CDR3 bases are TGTGCCAGCAGCGTGCAGGGTTATTCACCCCTCCACTTT.

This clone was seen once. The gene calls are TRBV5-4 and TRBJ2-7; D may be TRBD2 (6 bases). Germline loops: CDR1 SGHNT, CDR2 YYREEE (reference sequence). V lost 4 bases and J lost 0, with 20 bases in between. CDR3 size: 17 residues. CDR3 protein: CASSVRRGGDSSYEQYF. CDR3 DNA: TGTGCCAGCAGCGTTAGGCGTGGCGGGGATAGCTCCTACGAGCAGTACTTC. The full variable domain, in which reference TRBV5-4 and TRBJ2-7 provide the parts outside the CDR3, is ETGVTQSPTHLIKTRGQQVTLRCSSQSGHNTVSWYQQALGQGPQFIFQYYREEENGRGNFPPRFSGLQFPNYSSELNVNALELDDSALYLCASSVRRGGDSSYEQYFGPGTRLTVT.